This T cell receptor (beta chain) was recorded in a study of OX40 agonist ivuxolimab in advanced cancers. General study results and limits: In general, CD8+ T cells held more expanded clones than CD4+ did, on average.

As concerns this clone: Its antigen remains unknown.

Profiling relied on immunoSEQ multiplex PCR, and the TCRdb table lists in-frame clones only, not all of them. The sample has 45,000 to 55,000 clones, approximately 94% seen once. Blood samples were obtained at baseline, cycle 4 day 1, and cycle 7 day 1. This sequence was found in an adult with an advanced solid tumor such as melanoma, head and neck, liver or kidney cancer. The sample consisted of CD4+ or CD8+ T cells sorted from blood, taken in a trial of the OX40 agonist ivuxolimab.

In nucleotides, the CDR3 is TGTGCCAGCAGAATGGCGGAAAACACCGGGGAGCTGTTTTTT. Translated: CASRMAENTGELFF. The rearrangement uses TRBV13 and TRBJ2-2; D gene unclear. V lost 6 bases to trimming and J lost 2 bases, with 10 bases between them. Per germline, CDR1 PRHDT and CDR2 FYEKMQ (reference sequence). This CDR3 is 14 amino acids long.